The source of this T cell receptor (beta chain) is a study of response to subunit inactivated influenza vaccine. Study results and limitations: Few new T cells, the authors suggested, are recruited by each seasonal influenza vaccination.

This clonotype was picked up a small number of times. The antigen is unknown. Deletions cut 4 bases from V and 15 bases from J, with 22 bases between. Germline V gene sequence: CDR1 SEHNR, CDR2 FQNEAQ (reference sequence). This CDR3 is built from 14 residues. One entry per CDR3 protein results from TCRdb running MiXCR on the RT-PCR reads. Of some 540,000 distinct CDR3 sequences in the sample, roughly 25% are singletons; the top ten hold approximately 2.9%. The same sample was also studied in work on T cells expressing NK-cell markers. That source reports: UMIs were included in TCR beta cDNA generated by 5'RACE template switching. Within the sequenced cohort of eight donors, seven exhibited HCMV seropositivity and one was seronegative. In several donors, dominant NKG2C+ clonotypes were about 1.0-7.0% of CD8+ T cells. The leading position in the CD3+CD56-NKG2C+ fraction of a handful of donors also went to these clonotypes.

This chain connects TRBV7-9 to TRBJ2-1, with D maybe TRBD1 (6 bases). The source is a man aged 50 to 59 who received an inactivated influenza vaccine. The sequenced sample was CD4+ T cells sorted from PBMCs, obtained 11 to 12 days after vaccination. Here the CDR3 reads CASSSIEGTPPRFF. CDR3 in DNA: TGTGCCAGCAGCTCCATAGAGGGGACACCGCCCCGGTTCTTC.